Following are 22 T cell receptor beta chains from one sample sequenced in a study of post-analysis software for immune sequencing data (dated by TCRdb to between 2014 and 2017). Paper-wide results and their limitations: Significantly higher frequencies in patients than in controls were found for five or six TRBV segments, including TRBV5-6, TRBV5-1 and TRBV20-1.

No cognate antigen is known for these TCRs. The library was obtained by PCR. The reads were generated on an Illumina HiSeq 2500. Unique molecular identifiers were incorporated into TCR beta cDNA libraries to reduce PCR and sequencing biases. TCRdb's own reprocessing of the public reads used fastp at Q25 and MiXCR and kept productive beta chains. Entries are consolidated by CDR3 protein sequence, retaining the most common genes and DNA. The sample table records roughly 730,000 distinct CDR3 sequences; less than 35% of these occur just once. The ten largest make up approximately 0.55% of the sample. The sequenced material came from blood. Receptors were obtained from a girl under 18 with multiple sclerosis.

In its sample, this clonotype was seen a few times. This sequence joins TRBV3-1 and TRBJ2-5; D gene ambiguous. Trimming removed 0 bases from V and 2 bases from J, with 7 bases in between. The CDR3 has 14 amino acids. Germline-derived CDR1 and CDR2 are LGHDT and YNNKEL (reference sequence). The CDR3 DNA reads TGTGCCAGCAGCCAAGATGGCTGGCAAGAGACCCAGTACTTC. Its protein product is CASSQDGWQETQYF.

To note about this clonotype: This may be a read error: a much more frequent sequence differs by one nucleotide. The chain uses TRBV25-1 and TRBJ2-7, with 7 bases matching TRBD1. Trimming removed 4 bases from V and 5 bases from J; junction bases left unmatched: 8. This CDR3 contains 14 residues. Germline V CDR1 and CDR2: MGHDK, SYGVNS. The CDR3 loop is CASSVGRGSHEQYF. The DNA for the CDR3 is TGTGCCAGCAGTGTAGGCAGGGGGAGCCACGAGCAGTACTTC.

The chain recombines TRBV6-5 with TRBJ1-1; D possibly corresponds to TRBD1 (6 bases). CDR1 is MNHEY, CDR2 SVGAGI, per germline. Trimming took off 6 bases at V and 10 bases at J, with 18 bases between the two ends. CDR3 length: 13 residues. The CDR3 region is CASRPGEGSRAFF. CDR3 nucleotides: TGTGCCAGCAGACCAGGGGAGGGTAGTAGAGCTTTCTTT.

The V and J genes are TRBV12-3 or TRBV12-4 and TRBJ2-5; 8 nucleotides match TRBD1. Losses at the gene ends were 3 bases for V and 4 bases for J; bases not matched to a gene: 4. The CDR3 runs 14 residues. As DNA, the CDR3 is TGTGCCAGCAGTTTCAGGGGGCAGGGAGAGACCCAGTACTTC. Translating it yields CASSFRGQGETQYF.

This clonotype was counted at least ten times. The chain has TRBV24-1 and TRBJ2-4; D gene uncertain. CDR3 length: 12 residues. Trimming stripped 4 bases from V and 9 bases from J, with 9 bases between. From germline, CDR1 is KGHDR and CDR2 SFDVKD. The CDR3 loop is CATSEPWGIQYF. The CDR3 nucleotides read TGTGCCACCAGTGAACCCTGGGGCATTCAGTACTTC.

This clonotype was detected only a few times. This chain joins TRBV29-1 and TRBJ1-2; D ambiguous. V dropped 1 base and J dropped 8 bases, with 8 bases sitting between them. Germline V gene data show CDR1 as SQVTM and CDR2 as ANQGSEA. The CDR3 length is 11 residues. CDR3 in DNA: TGCAGCGTTGAAGTCAGACTCGGCTACACCTTC. Its protein is CSVEVRLGYTF. Using reference TRBV29-1 and TRBJ1-2 for the parts outside the CDR3, the full variable domain is SAVISQKPSRDICQRGTSLTIQCQVDSQVTMMFWYRQQPGQSLTLIATANQGSEATYESGFVIDKFPISRPNLTFSTLTVSNMSPEDSSIYLCSVEVRLGYTFGSGTRLTVV.

V is TRBV20-1 and J is TRBJ1-1; D might be TRBD1 (5 bases). The CDR3 length is 13 residues. V gave up 6 bases and J gave up 1 base, with 12 bases separating them. Germline assignment: CDR1 DFQATT and CDR2 SNEGSKA (reference sequence). DNA of the CDR3: TGCAGTGCGGCCAGGGATCCGAACACTGAAGCTTTCTTT. It codes for CSAARDPNTEAFF.

This clonotype was detected a few times. The rearrangement uses TRBV4-3 and TRBJ2-5, with 7 bases aligning to TRBD2. V lost 1 base to trimming and J lost 0 bases; unmatched junction nucleotides: 8. This CDR3 has 17 amino acids. CDR1 and CDR2 (germline): LGHNA, YSLEER. CDR3 bases: TGCGCCAGCAGCCAAGTTCGGGAGCGGGGCTACCAAGAGACCCAGTACTTC. Amino acids: CASSQVRERGYQETQYF.

This clonotype was detected only a few times. The chain uses TRBV4-1 and TRBJ1-2; D remains ambiguous. The length of the CDR3 is 15 residues. Trimming stripped 0 bases from V and 8 bases from J, with 16 bases between. Germline V gene data show CDR1 as MGHRA and CDR2 as YSYEKL. CDR3 coding DNA: TGCGCCAGCAGCCAAGATCCCACAGCCTCCCGGGGCTACACCTTC. The encoded protein is CASSQDPTASRGYTF.

Only a few counts were recorded for this clonotype. The chain recombines TRBV11-2 with TRBJ2-7; a weak D match, TRBD1 (6 bases). The V end was cut by 5 bases, the J end by 2 bases, with 16 bases between. Germline V CDR1 and CDR2: SGHAT, FQNNGV. The CDR3 contains 15 residues. The chain's CDR3 is CASSDPVGAAYEQYF. The CDR3 region has the DNA TGTGCCAGCAGCGATCCAGTGGGGGCGGCCTACGAGCAGTACTTC.

The V and J genes are TRBV29-1 and TRBJ1-2; D uncertain. Trimming stripped 5 bases from V and 5 bases from J, with 9 bases between. Per the germline V gene, CDR1 is SQVTM and CDR2 is ANQGSEA. CDR3 length: 11 amino acids. CDR3 region: CSVPTGYGYTF. CDR3 coding DNA: TGCAGCGTTCCCACGGGGTATGGCTACACCTTC.

The sample holds a few counts of this clonotype. The chain links TRBV10-3 to TRBJ2-5; D is perhaps TRBD2 (6 bases). Germline values: CDR1 ENHRY, CDR2 SYGVKD. The CDR3 is 14 residues long. The ends were cut back, 2 bases at V and 4 bases at J, with 11 bases in the middle. CDR3 region: CAISEAGPRETQYF. The CDR3 nucleotides are TGTGCCATCAGTGAGGCGGGACCCCGAGAGACCCAGTACTTC.

V and J are TRBV7-9 and TRBJ2-1; TRBD1 agrees at 9 bases. Germline CDR1 SEHNR, CDR2 FQNEAQ (reference sequence). The V and J ends lost 8 bases and 0 bases, in that order; junction bases with no gene match: 17. The CDR3 length is 19 residues. CDR3 amino acids: CASSAGGQGRQSSYNEQFF. CDR3 bases: TGTGCCAGCTCCGCTGGTGGACAGGGGCGTCAAAGCTCCTACAATGAGCAGTTCTTC. Based on the CDR3 plus reference TRBV7-9 and TRBJ2-1, the full variable domain is DTGVSQNPRHKITKRGQNVTFRCDPISEHNRLYWYRQTLGQGPEFLTYFQNEAQLEKSRLLSDRFSAERPKGSFSTLEIQRTEQGDSAMYLCASSAGGQGRQSSYNEQFFGPGTRLTVL.

Here the CDR3 DNA reads TGTGCCAGCAGCCGAAGAGGTCAGCCCCAGCATTTT. Amino acids: CASSRRGQPQHF. The gene calls are TRBV3-1 and TRBJ1-5; no clear D gene. This CDR3 has 12 amino acids. The germline gives CDR1 LGHDT, CDR2 YNNKEL (reference sequence). Trimming pared 4 bases from V and 6 bases from J, leaving 7 bases between. Supplemented by reference TRBV3-1 and TRBJ1-5, the full variable domain reads DTAVSQTPKYLVTQMGNDKSIKCEQNLGHDTMYWYKQDSKKFLKIMFSYNNKELIINETVPNRFSPKSPDKAHLNLHINSLELGDSAVYFCASSRRGQPQHFGDGTRLSIL.

The V gene is TRBV7-2, the J gene TRBJ2-2, with D possibly TRBD1 on 6 matching bases. The V gene lost 7 bases and the J gene lost 5 bases, with 14 bases spanning the gap. This CDR3 has 14 amino acids. The germline V gene has CDR1 SGHTA and CDR2 FQGNSA. The CDR3 nucleotides are TGTGCCAGCACCGGATACAGGGTAACCGGGGAGCTGTTTTTT. Translation: CASTGYRVTGELFF.

V gene TRBV11-2 combines with J gene TRBJ1-2, with 9 positions matching TRBD1. Germline CDR1 reads SGHAT; CDR2 reads FQNNGV. The CDR3 totals 14 residues. After removal of 3 bases from V and 7 bases from J, the junction contained 6 bases not matched to a gene. The CDR3 loop reads CASSFPGQGTGYTF. The CDR3 bases are TGTGCCAGCAGCTTCCCGGGACAGGGAACTGGCTACACCTTC.

This clonotype showed up just a few times. The rearrangement links TRBV7-2 to TRBJ1-2, with 7 bases identical to TRBD1. V lost 3 bases to trimming and J lost 4 bases; unmatched junction nucleotides: 8. CDR3 length: 15 amino acids. Germline values: CDR1 SGHTA, CDR2 FQGNSA. CDR3 DNA sequence: TGTGCCAGCAGCTTCCCGGGACAGTACATCTATGGCTACACCTTC. Translating it yields CASSFPGQYIYGYTF.

J is TRBJ2-3 and V is TRBV7-9, with TRBD2 as a possible D gene (5 bases). CDR1 and CDR2 (germline): SEHNR, FQNEAQ (reference sequence). Trimming removed 8 bases from V and 2 bases from J, with 14 bases in between. The CDR3 extends over 14 amino acids. The CDR3 loop reads CASDKGRVTDTQYF. As DNA, the CDR3 is TGTGCCAGCGATAAAGGGCGGGTCACAGATACGCAGTATTTT.

The chain carries TRBV7-9 and TRBJ2-1; 8 bases are shared with TRBD2. Looked up from germline, CDR1 is SEHNR and CDR2 is FQNEAQ (reference sequence). The CDR3 has 17 amino acids. V dropped 5 bases and J dropped 7; count of bases not matched to a gene: 16. The CDR3 coding sequence is TGTGCCAGCAGCGCAACGACGGGAGGGCCGGCGAATAATGAGCAGTTCTTC. Its translation: CASSATTGGPANNEQFF.

In this sample, this clonotype turned up many times. V is TRBV20-1 and J is TRBJ2-7; possible D gene TRBD1, 6 bases. Germline V gene lookup returns CDR1 DFQATT and CDR2 SNEGSKA (reference sequence). The CDR3 consists of 13 residues. V was shortened by 1 base and J by 3 bases, with 10 bases between the two germline ends. The CDR3 loop reads CSARGTGIYEQYF. In DNA, the CDR3 is TGCAGTGCTAGAGGCACAGGGATCTACGAGCAGTACTTC.

This clonotype was detected a few times. This sequence joins TRBV6-6 and TRBJ1-2, with 9 bases identical to TRBD1. Germline V gene data show CDR1 as MNHNY and CDR2 as SVGAGI (reference sequence). V shed 5 bases, J shed 3 bases, and the junction held 10 bases outside the gene matches. The CDR3 has 16 residues. The chain's CDR3 is CASSRDRVGVDYGYTF. The CDR3 DNA sequence: TGTGCCAGCAGTCGGGACAGGGTAGGCGTTGACTATGGCTACACCTTC.

The CDR3 region is CSASKTGWGAEAFF. The CDR3 region has the DNA TGCAGTGCTAGTAAGACAGGTTGGGGCGCTGAAGCTTTCTTT. The chain employs TRBV20-1 and TRBJ1-1, with D possibly TRBD1 on 6 matching bases. V lost 3 bases to trimming and J lost 6 bases, with 17 bases between them. There are 14 residues in the CDR3. Per the germline V gene, CDR1 is DFQATT and CDR2 is SNEGSKA (reference sequence).